One and the same sample provided the 16 T cell receptor beta chains below, sequenced in a study of blood T cell repertoires in COVID-19. Generated by immunoSEQ multiplex PCR, the TCRdb table keeps only in-frame clones and is missing some. The sample holds roughly 91,000 clones, under 85% seen once. Sequencing input: peripheral blood. The receptors stem from a man between 65 and 85 years old with acute or convalescent COVID-19.

Regarding this clone: Other DNA sequences of this sample code for an identical CDR3. This chain links TRBV6-5 with TRBJ1-5, with D maybe TRBD1 (6 bases). Germline V gives CDR1 MNHEY, CDR2 SVGAGI. The CDR3 loop spans 15 amino acids. Trimming cost V 2 bases and J 0 bases, with 8 bases left between them. CDR3 coding DNA: TGTGCCAGCAGTTACGGGGGCGGTAGCAATCAGCCCCAGCATTTT. It specifies CASSYGGGSNQPQHF.

The CDR3 loop is CASTLGPKDGYTF. CDR3 bases: TGTGCCAGCACCCTGGGCCCGAAAGATGGCTACACCTTC. This chain joins TRBV6-5 and TRBJ1-2, with D unresolved. Germline CDR1 reads MNHEY; CDR2 reads SVGAGI. V gave up 7 bases and J gave up 6 bases, with 15 bases separating them. The CDR3 sequence is 13 residues long.

This clone was seen a handful of times. The J gene is TRBJ2-1, the V gene TRBV10-1; D possibly corresponds to TRBD2 (6 bases). CDR1 WNHNN and CDR2 SYGVQD come from the germline V gene (reference sequence). The CDR3 totals 13 residues. The V and J ends lost 2 bases and 8 bases respectively, with 10 bases between them. The CDR3 protein is CASSEAPSDEQFF. Written as DNA, the CDR3 is TGCGCCAGCAGTGAGGCCCCTAGCGATGAGCAGTTCTTC.

V and J are TRBV5-1 and TRBJ2-7; no firm D call. With 6 bases removed from V and 4 bases from J, the gap between germline ends came to 20 bases. CDR3 length equals 15 residues. CDR1 and CDR2 (germline): SGHRS, YFSETQ. The CDR3 protein is CASTPPRYGWYEQYV. In DNA, the CDR3 is TGCGCCAGCACGCCCCCAAGATACGGTTGGTACGAGCAGTACGTC.

This chain uses TRBV6-5 with TRBJ1-2; 12 bases map to TRBD1. The CDR3 extends over 14 amino acids. V lost 7 bases, J lost 4 bases, and 4 bases stayed unmatched. Germline loops: CDR1 MNHEY, CDR2 SVGAGI. The CDR3 is CASTRGQGAYGYTF. The CDR3, as DNA: TGTGCCAGCACCCGGGGACAGGGGGCCTATGGCTACACCTTC.

V usage is TRBV15 and J usage is TRBJ1-2; D is unclear. Trimming pared 0 bases from V and 5 bases from J, leaving 13 bases between. The CDR3 is 15 amino acids. Per the germline V gene, CDR1 is LNHNV and CDR2 is YYDKDF (reference sequence). The CDR3 DNA reads TGTGCCACCAGCAGAGATGGAGCAGTGTCTTATGGCTACACCTTC. It specifies CATSRDGAVSYGYTF.

This clone showed up just once. The V call is TRBV29-1, the J call TRBJ1-3; D is unresolved. This CDR3 contains 12 residues. CDR1 SQVTM and CDR2 ANQGSEA come from the germline V gene. Between the trimmed V and J ends, which lost 6 bases and 7 bases, there was a span of 13 bases. The DNA of the CDR3 is TGCAGCGTCTTTGTCGGGGTCAACACCATATATTTT. Its translation is CSVFVGVNTIYF.

The sample holds a few counts of this clone. The CDR3, as DNA: TGTGCTAGTGGCCGAACCGGACTAGGAGGGGATACGCAGTATTTT. Translating it yields CASGRTGLGGDTQYF. The chain combines TRBV12-5 with TRBJ2-3; 7 nucleotides align to TRBD2. Germline V CDR1 and CDR2: LGHNT, FRNRAP. CDR3 length: 15 amino acids. Trimming at V came to 6 bases and at J to 6 bases, leaving 12 bases not matched to a gene.

J is TRBJ2-2 and V is TRBV4-1; D is unclear. Germline values: CDR1 MGHRA, CDR2 YSYEKL. The CDR3 covers 12 residues. V lost 0 bases and J lost 8, with 4 bases in between. In DNA form, the CDR3 reads TGCGCCAGCAGCCAAGAATTAGGGGAGCTGTTTTTT. Residues: CASSQELGELFF.

The chain combines TRBV18 with TRBJ2-7; tentative D call: TRBD1 (6 bases). The V end was cut by 6 bases, the J end by 0 bases, with 15 bases between. This CDR3 has 15 residues. Looked up from germline, CDR1 is KGHSH and CDR2 is LQKENI. CDR3 coding DNA: TGTGCCAGCTCCGCAGGGGAAATACACTCCTACGAGCAGTACGTC. This encodes CASSAGEIHSYEQYV.

The rearrangement links TRBV29-1 to TRBJ2-1, with TRBD2 identical over 8 bases. The CDR3 totals 13 residues. Germline CDR1 reads SQVTM; CDR2 reads ANQGSEA. V lost 7 bases, J lost 5 bases, and 7 bases stayed unmatched. For the CDR3, the DNA is TGCAGCGCCGAAGCGGGGGTAGACAATGAGCAGTTCTTC. Encoded protein: CSAEAGVDNEQFF.

The chain carries TRBV27 and TRBJ2-3, with 9 positions matching TRBD1. Per the germline V gene, CDR1 is MNHEY and CDR2 is SMNVEV (reference sequence). Germline trimming cut 4 bases from V and 4 bases from J; bases unmatched to any gene: 15. The CDR3 contains 18 residues. The CDR3 spells CASSSLTTTGGGPDTQYF. CDR3 nucleotide sequence: TGTGCCAGCAGTTCCCTAACTACCACAGGGGGCGGCCCAGATACGCAGTATTTT.

The genes are TRBV29-1 and TRBJ1-1; TRBD1 might be the D (6 bases). The V end was cut by 5 bases, the J end by 4 bases, with 8 bases between. This CDR3 has 11 residues. Germline lookup yields CDR1 SQVTM and CDR2 ANQGSEA. DNA of the CDR3: TGCAGCGTTACAGGGACCACTGAAGCTTTCTTT. Its protein product is CSVTGTTEAFF.

This sequence joins TRBV3-1 (or the pseudogene TRBV3-2) and TRBJ2-5; TRBD2 matches 8 bases. Trimming at V came to 3 bases and at J to 5 bases, leaving 11 bases not matched to a gene. This CDR3 has 16 amino acids. The germline CDR1 and CDR2 sequences are LGHDT and YNNKEL (reference sequence). CDR3 loop: CASSHLTSVGPETQYF. The CDR3 DNA reads as TGTGCCAGCAGCCACCTGACTAGCGTGGGTCCCGAGACCCAGTACTTC.

V usage is TRBV11-2 and J usage is TRBJ1-6, with a tentative D call TRBD1 (6 bases). Germline loops: CDR1 SGHAT, CDR2 FQNNGV. This CDR3 comprises 14 residues. Trimming stripped 3 bases from V and 8 bases from J, with 11 bases between. As DNA, the CDR3 is TGTGCCAGCAGCTTGGCAGGGGTTCATTCACCCCTCCACTTT. This encodes CASSLAGVHSPLHF. The whole variable domain, remainder taken from reference TRBV11-2 and TRBJ1-6, is EAGVAQSPRYKIIEKRQSVAFWCNPISGHATLYWYQQILGQGPKLLIQFQNNGVVDDSQLPKDRFSAERLKGVDSTLKIQPAKLEDSAVYLCASSLAGVHSPLHFGNGTRLTVT.

The chain carries TRBV9 and TRBJ2-7; possibly TRBD1 for D (5 bases). Germline V CDR1 and CDR2: SGDLS, YYNGEE. V gave up 0 bases and J gave up 4 bases, with 14 bases separating them. This CDR3 is built from 15 residues. The CDR3 bases are TGTGCCAGCAGCGTAGCGGCAGGGCGAACGTACGAGCAGTACTTC. It specifies CASSVAAGRTYEQYF. The entire variable domain, with the rest obtained from reference TRBV9 and TRBJ2-7, is as follows: DSGVTQTPKHLITATGQRVTLRCSPRSGDLSVYWYQQSLDQGLQFLIQYYNGEERAKGNILERFSAQQFPDLHSELNLSSLELGDSALYFCASSVAAGRTYEQYFGPGTRLTVT.